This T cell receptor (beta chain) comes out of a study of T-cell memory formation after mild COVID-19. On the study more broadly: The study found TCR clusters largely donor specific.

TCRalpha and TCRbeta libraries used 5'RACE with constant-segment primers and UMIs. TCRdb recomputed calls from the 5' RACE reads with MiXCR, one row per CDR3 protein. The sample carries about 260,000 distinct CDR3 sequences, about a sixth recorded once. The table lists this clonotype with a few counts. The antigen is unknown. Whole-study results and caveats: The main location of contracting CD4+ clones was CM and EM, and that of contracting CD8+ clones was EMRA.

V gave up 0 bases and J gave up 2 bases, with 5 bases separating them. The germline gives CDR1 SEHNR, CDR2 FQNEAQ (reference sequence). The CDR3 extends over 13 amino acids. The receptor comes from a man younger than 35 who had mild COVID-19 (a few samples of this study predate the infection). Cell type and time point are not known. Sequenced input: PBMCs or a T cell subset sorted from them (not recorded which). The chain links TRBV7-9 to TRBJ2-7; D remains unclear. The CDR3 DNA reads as TGTGCCAGCAGCTTAGCCCACCCCTACGAGCAGTACTTC. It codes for CASSLAHPYEQYF. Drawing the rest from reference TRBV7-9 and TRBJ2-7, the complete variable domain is DTGVSQNPRHKITKRGQNVTFRCDPISEHNRLYWYRQTLGQGPEFLTYFQNEAQLEKSRLLSDRFSAERPKGSFSTLEIQRTEQGDSAMYLCASSLAHPYEQYFGPGTRLTVT.